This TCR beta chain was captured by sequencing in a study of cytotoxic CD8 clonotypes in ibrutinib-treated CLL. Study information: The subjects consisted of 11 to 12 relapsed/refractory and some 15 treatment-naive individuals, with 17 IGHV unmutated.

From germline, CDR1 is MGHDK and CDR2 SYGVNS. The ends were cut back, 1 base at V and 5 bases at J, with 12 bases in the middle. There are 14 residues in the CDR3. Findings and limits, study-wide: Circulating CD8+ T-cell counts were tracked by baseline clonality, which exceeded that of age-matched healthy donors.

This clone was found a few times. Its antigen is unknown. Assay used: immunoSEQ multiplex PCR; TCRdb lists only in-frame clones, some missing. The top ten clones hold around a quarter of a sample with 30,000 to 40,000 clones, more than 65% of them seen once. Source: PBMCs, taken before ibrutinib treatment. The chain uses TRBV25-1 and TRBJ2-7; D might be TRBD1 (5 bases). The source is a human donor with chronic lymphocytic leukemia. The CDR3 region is CASSEWGRVHEQYF. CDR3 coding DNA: TGTGCCAGCAGTGAATGGGGCCGCGTCCACGAGCAGTACTTC.